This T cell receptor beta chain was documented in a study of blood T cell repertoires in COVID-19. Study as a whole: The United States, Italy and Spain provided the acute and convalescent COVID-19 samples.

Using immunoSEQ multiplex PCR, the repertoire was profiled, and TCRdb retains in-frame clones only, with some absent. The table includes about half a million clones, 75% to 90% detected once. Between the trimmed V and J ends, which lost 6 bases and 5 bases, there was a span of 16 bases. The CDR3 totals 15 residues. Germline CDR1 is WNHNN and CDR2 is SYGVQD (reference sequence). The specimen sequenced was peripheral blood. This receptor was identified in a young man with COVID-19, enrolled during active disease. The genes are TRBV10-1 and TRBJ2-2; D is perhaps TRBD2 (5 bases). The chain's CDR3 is CASSPRDLHTGELFF. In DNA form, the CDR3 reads TGCGCCAGCAGCCCACGGGATCTTCATACCGGGGAGCTGTTTTTT.